These 3 T cell receptor beta chains came from one sample sequenced in a study of cytomegalovirus exposure and HLA in healthy donors. The PCR employed 60 Vbeta primers together with 13 Jbeta primers. Profiling relied on immunoSEQ multiplex PCR, and the TCRdb table lists in-frame clones only, not all of them. The sample has 90,000 or so clones; roughly 82% are singletons. Sequences were obtained from PBMCs. The receptors were gathered from a man aged 30 to 39 in good health and CMV-seropositive.

The rearrangement links TRBV9 to TRBJ2-7, with 8 bases matching TRBD1. Trimming at V came to 0 bases and at J to 3 bases, leaving 5 bases not matched to a gene. Germline values: CDR1 SGDLS, CDR2 YYNGEE. There are 15 residues in the CDR3. The DNA of the CDR3 is TGTGCCAGCAGCGTAGGAGGACAGGGCGACTACGAGCAGTACTTC. This translates into CASSVGGQGDYEQYF.

The chain uses TRBV7-2 and TRBJ1-5; no firm D call. This CDR3 is built from 13 residues. V lost 5 bases to trimming and J lost 5 bases, with 10 bases between them. The germline V gene has CDR1 SGHTA and CDR2 FQGNSA. Written as DNA, the CDR3 is TGTGCCAGCAGCCCTCGCCCGGATCAGCCCCAGCATTTT. Amino acid sequence: CASSPRPDQPQHF.

The chain joins TRBV7-9 to TRBJ1-4, with D tentatively TRBD1 (6 bases). The V gene lost 4 bases and the J gene lost 6 bases, with 21 bases spanning the gap. The germline V gene encodes CDR1 SEHNR and CDR2 FQNEAQ (reference sequence). The CDR3 runs 17 residues. The CDR3 spells CASSSTTGSGDHEKLFF. CDR3 nucleotides: TGTGCCAGCAGCTCGACTACAGGGAGTGGGGACCATGAAAAACTGTTTTTT. The entire variable domain, with the rest obtained from reference TRBV7-9 and TRBJ1-4, is as follows: DTGVSQNPRHKITKRGQNVTFRCDPISEHNRLYWYRQTLGQGPEFLTYFQNEAQLEKSRLLSDRFSAERPKGSFSTLEIQRTEQGDSAMYLCASSSTTGSGDHEKLFFGSGTQLSVL.